In its sample, the clone carrying this TCR beta chain was seen a few times. No antigen is known for it. The record originates from a study of T-cell reconstitution after alpha-beta-depleted transplantation in children. Unique molecular identifiers were incorporated into the prepared TCRbeta library. In TCRdb, the PCR reads were re-called with MiXCR into one record per CDR3 protein. Here the sample spans 330,000 or so distinct CDR3 sequences, nearly 8% being singletons. Study results and limitations: T-cell counts and diversity at one year following transplant were attributed mainly to newly produced T cells. Elevated TCRbeta diversity at day 60 was traced, in some patients, to surviving recipient T cells and thymic progenitors. Two months or so post-transplant, alpha-beta T cells reportedly derived from several hundred expanded graft clones.

The material was peripheral blood, obtained 360 days after TCRalphabeta/CD19-depleted stem cell transplant. The clonotype comes from a female patient between 2 and 10 years old who had a stem cell transplant for Fanconi anemia, so the T cells may come from the graft donor.

The CDR3 nucleotides are TGTGCCACCAGCAGAGACAGGGGGCTTGGCGCTTTCTTT. It translates to CATSRDRGLGAFF. The chain uses TRBV15 and TRBJ1-1; 8 bases fit TRBD1. The CDR3 length is 13 residues. The germline V gene has CDR1 LNHNV and CDR2 YYDKDF (reference sequence). Unmatched junction bases numbered 5, after V lost 0 bases and J lost 11 bases.